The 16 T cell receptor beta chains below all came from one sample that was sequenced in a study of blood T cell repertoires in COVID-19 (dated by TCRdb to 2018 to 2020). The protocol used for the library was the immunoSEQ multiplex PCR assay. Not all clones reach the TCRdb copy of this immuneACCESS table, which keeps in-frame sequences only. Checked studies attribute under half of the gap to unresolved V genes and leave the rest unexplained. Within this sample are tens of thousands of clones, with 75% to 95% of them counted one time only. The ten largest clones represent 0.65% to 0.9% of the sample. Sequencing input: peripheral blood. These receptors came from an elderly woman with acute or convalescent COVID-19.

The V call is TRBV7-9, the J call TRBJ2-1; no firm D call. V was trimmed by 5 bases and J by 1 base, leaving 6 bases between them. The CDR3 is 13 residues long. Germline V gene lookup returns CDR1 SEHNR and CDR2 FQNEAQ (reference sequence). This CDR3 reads CASSSESYNEQFF. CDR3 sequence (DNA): TGTGCCAGCAGCAGCGAGTCCTACAATGAGCAGTTCTTC.

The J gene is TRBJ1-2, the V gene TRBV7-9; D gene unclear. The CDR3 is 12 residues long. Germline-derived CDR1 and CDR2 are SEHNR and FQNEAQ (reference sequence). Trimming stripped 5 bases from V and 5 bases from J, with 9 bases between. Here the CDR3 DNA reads TGTGCCAGCAGCGAGGGATGGTATGGCTACACCTTC. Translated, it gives CASSEGWYGYTF.

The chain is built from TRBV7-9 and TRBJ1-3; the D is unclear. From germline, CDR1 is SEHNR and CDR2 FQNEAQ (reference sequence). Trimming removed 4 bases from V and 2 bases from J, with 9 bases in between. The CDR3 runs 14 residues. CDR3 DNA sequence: TGTGCCAGCAGCTCCACAGTCGCTGGAAACACCATATATTTT. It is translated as CASSSTVAGNTIYF.

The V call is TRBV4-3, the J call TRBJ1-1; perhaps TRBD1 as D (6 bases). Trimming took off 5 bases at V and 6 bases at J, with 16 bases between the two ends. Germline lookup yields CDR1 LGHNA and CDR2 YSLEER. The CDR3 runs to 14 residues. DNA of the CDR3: TGCGCCAGCAGCTTGGGGGGGGCGTTCGCTGAAGCTTTCTTT. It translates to CASSLGGAFAEAFF.

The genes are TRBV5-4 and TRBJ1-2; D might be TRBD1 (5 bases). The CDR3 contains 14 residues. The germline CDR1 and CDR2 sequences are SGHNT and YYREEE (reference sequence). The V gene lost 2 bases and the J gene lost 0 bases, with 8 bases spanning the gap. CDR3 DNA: TGTGCCAGCAGCTTAGACAGCACTAACTATGGCTACACCTTC. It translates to CASSLDSTNYGYTF.

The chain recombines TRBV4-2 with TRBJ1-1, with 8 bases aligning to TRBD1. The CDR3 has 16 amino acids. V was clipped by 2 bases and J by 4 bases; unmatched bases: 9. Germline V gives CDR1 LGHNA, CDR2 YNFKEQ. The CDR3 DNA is TGTGCCAGCAGCCAACAGGGGGCGGGGTTAGTCACTGAAGCTTTCTTT. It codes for CASSQQGAGLVTEAFF.

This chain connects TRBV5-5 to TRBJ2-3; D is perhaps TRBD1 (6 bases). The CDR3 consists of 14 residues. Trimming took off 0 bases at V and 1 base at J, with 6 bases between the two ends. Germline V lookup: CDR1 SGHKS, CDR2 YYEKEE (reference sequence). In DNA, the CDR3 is TGTGCCAGCAGCTTGGGGACAGGCACAGATACGCAGTATTTT. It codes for CASSLGTGTDTQYF.

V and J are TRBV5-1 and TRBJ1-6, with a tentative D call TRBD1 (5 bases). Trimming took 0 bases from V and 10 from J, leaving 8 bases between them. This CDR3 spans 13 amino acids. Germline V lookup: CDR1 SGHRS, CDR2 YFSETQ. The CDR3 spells CASSLGGVSPLHF. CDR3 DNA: TGCGCCAGCAGCTTGGGGGGGGTCTCACCCCTCCACTTT.

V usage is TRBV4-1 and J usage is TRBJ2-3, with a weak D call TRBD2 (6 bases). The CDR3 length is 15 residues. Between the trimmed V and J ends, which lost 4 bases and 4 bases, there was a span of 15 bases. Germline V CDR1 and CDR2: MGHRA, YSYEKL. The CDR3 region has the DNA TGCGCCAGCAGCCCCGGACTATGGAGGGCAGATACGCAGTATTTT. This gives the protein CASSPGLWRADTQYF.

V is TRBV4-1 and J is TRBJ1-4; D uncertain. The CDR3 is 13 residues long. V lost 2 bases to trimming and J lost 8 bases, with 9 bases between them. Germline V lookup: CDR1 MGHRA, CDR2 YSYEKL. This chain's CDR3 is CASSQTLQEKLFF. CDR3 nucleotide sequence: TGCGCCAGCAGCCAAACCCTACAGGAAAAACTGTTTTTT.

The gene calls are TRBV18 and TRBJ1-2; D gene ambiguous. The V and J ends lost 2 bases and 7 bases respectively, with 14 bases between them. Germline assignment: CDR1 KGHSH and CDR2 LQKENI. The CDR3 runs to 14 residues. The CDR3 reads CASSPEFRVGGYTF. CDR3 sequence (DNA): TGTGCCAGCTCACCAGAGTTCCGGGTTGGTGGCTACACCTTC.

DNA of the CDR3: TGTGCCAGCAGCGAGACTAGGGGGACCCAGTACTTC. Amino acids: CASSETRGTQYF. J is TRBJ2-5 and V is TRBV9, with TRBD2 as a possible D gene (6 bases). The CDR3 has 12 amino acids. The V end was cut by 3 bases, the J end by 7 bases, with 10 bases between. Germline lookup yields CDR1 SGDLS and CDR2 YYNGEE.

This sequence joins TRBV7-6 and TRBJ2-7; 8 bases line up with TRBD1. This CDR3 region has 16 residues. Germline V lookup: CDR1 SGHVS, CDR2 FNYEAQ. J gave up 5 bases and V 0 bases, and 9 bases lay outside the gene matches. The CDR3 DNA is TGTGCCAGCAGCTTAGCGCAATGGACAGGGTTCGACGAGCAGTACTTC. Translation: CASSLAQWTGFDEQYF.

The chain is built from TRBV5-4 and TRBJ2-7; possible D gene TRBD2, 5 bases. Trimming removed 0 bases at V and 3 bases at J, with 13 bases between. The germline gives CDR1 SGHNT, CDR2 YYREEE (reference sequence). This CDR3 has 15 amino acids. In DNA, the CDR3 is TGTGCCAGCAGCTTGGCACGGGGTACGATCTACGAGCAGTACTTC. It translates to CASSLARGTIYEQYF.

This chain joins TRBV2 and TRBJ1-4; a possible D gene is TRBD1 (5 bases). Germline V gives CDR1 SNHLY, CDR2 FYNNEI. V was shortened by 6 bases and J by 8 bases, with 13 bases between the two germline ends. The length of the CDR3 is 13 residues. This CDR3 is CASSPGFREKLFF. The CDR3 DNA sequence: TGTGCCAGCAGCCCAGGGTTTCGGGAAAAACTGTTTTTT.

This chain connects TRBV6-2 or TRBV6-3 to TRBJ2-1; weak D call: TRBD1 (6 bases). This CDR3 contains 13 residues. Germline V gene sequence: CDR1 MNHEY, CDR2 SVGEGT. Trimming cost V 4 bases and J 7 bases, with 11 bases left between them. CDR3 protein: CASSSTGKNEQFF. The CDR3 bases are TGTGCCAGCAGTTCAACAGGGAAAAATGAGCAGTTCTTC.